This T cell receptor beta chain was identified during a study of blood T cell repertoires in COVID-19. Measured with immunoSEQ multiplex PCR; TCRdb has only the in-frame clones, and not every one. Of some 110,000 clones listed, roughly 80% are singletons. The CDR3 extends over 14 amino acids. V lost 6 bases and J lost 0; bases outside the gene matches: 1. Germline-derived CDR1 and CDR2 are MNHEY and SVGAGI. The rearrangement joins TRBV6-5 to TRBJ2-1; 8 bases match TRBD2. This TCR was sampled from a man older than 75 with COVID-19, enrolled during active disease. Material for sequencing was peripheral blood. The CDR3 here is CASSLAGSYNEQFF. The DNA for the CDR3 is TGTGCCAGCAGCCTAGCGGGCTCCTACAATGAGCAGTTCTTC.